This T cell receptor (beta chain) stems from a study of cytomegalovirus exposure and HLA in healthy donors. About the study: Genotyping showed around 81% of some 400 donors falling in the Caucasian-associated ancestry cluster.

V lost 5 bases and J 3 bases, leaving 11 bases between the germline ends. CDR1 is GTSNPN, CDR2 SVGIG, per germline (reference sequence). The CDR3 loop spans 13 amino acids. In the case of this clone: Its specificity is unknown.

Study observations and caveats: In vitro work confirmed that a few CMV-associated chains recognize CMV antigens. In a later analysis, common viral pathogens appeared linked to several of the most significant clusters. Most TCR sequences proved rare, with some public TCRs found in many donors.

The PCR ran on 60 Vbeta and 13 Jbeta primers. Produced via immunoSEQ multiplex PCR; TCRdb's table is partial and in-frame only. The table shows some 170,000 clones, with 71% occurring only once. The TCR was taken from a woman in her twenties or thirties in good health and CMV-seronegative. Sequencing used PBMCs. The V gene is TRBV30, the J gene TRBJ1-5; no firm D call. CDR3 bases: TGTGCCTGGGCCATAAGCGTCAATCAGCCCCAGCATTTT. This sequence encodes CAWAISVNQPQHF.